The next 20 T cell receptor beta chains were all read from a single sample in a study of shared T cell receptors in the human thymus. Method: immunoSEQ multiplex PCR; TCRdb's copy keeps in-frame clones and lacks some. The table records hundreds of thousands of clones, around 87% of them present only once. These data were also filed under a second study, of human thymus T cells.

Material: thymocytes. These receptors were collected from a boy less than two years old with a congenital heart defect.

CDR3 nucleotide sequence: TGCAGCGTTGAAGATGACCCCGTTGGGACATATTTCACAGATACGCAGTATTTT. Amino acids: CSVEDDPVGTYFTDTQYF. The chain joins TRBV29-1 to TRBJ2-3; the D gene is possibly TRBD1 (6 bases). CDR3 length: 18 residues. Trimming shortened V by 0 bases and J by 2 bases, and 21 bases separated the two germline ends. Germline CDR1 is SQVTM and CDR2 is ANQGSEA.

This chain connects TRBV28 to TRBJ1-1; D might be TRBD1 (6 bases). Between the trimmed V and J ends, which lost 6 bases and 1 base, there was a span of 12 bases. This CDR3 has 14 residues. Germline lookup yields CDR1 MDHEN and CDR2 SYDVKM. Here the CDR3 reads CASRQGQPNTEAFF. CDR3 in DNA: TGTGCCAGCAGGCAAGGACAGCCGAACACTGAAGCTTTCTTT.

V gene TRBV30 combines with J gene TRBJ1-2; D perhaps matches TRBD1 (5 bases). The CDR3 spans 14 residues. Germline V lookup: CDR1 GTSNPN, CDR2 SVGIG (reference sequence). The V end was cut by 8 bases, the J end by 5 bases, with 21 bases between. The CDR3 is CAVSTEHGSYGYTF. CDR3 bases: TGTGCCGTCTCGACAGAGCACGGGTCGTATGGCTACACCTTC.

V usage is TRBV4-2 and J usage is TRBJ2-7; 8 positions agree with TRBD1. The CDR3 is 17 residues long. Germline CDR1 LGHNA, CDR2 YNFKEQ. After removal of 1 base from V and 2 bases from J, the junction contained 10 bases not matched to a gene. The CDR3 region has the DNA TGTGCCAGCAGCCAAGTCCCCTTGGGACAGGTGACCTACGAGCAGTACTTC. This sequence encodes CASSQVPLGQVTYEQYF.

The chain recombines TRBV5-1 with TRBJ1-2; 7 bases align to TRBD1. V shed 2 bases, J shed 0 bases, and the junction held 16 bases outside the gene matches. The germline CDR1 and CDR2 sequences are SGHRS and YFSETQ. The length of the CDR3 is 19 residues. CDR3 sequence (DNA): TGCGCCAGCAGCTTTACCCCCGATCGCTGGACAGGAACTAACTATGGCTACACCTTC. It yields the protein CASSFTPDRWTGTNYGYTF. Combining the CDR3 with reference TRBV5-1 and TRBJ1-2 gives the whole variable domain KAGVTQTPRYLIKTRGQQVTLSCSPISGHRSVSWYQQTPGQGLQFLFEYFSETQRNKGNFPGRFSGRQFSNSRSEMNVSTLELGDSALYLCASSFTPDRWTGTNYGYTFGSGTRLTVV.

This chain links TRBV5-1 with TRBJ2-7; the match to TRBD2 covers 7 bases. Per germline, CDR1 SGHRS and CDR2 YFSETQ. The CDR3 totals 16 residues. The V segment lost 4 bases and the J segment 4 bases; nucleotides outside the gene matches: 14. For the CDR3, the DNA is TGCGCCAGCAGCCCTCCCGGGGAGGGCCGAGGATACGAGCAGTACTTC. It yields the protein CASSPPGEGRGYEQYF.

Of note for this clone: A junction boundary mismatches the germline segment, possibly from a read error. This chain connects TRBV28 to TRBJ2-7, with D possibly TRBD2 on 6 matching bases. Germline loops: CDR1 MDHEN, CDR2 SYDVKM. There are 13 residues in the CDR3. The CDR3 loop is CASSLWVRGTEVF. The CDR3, as DNA: TGTGCCAGCAGTTTATGGGTCCGCGGGACCGAAGTCTTC.

This clone was recorded a few times. This chain joins TRBV11-2 and TRBJ2-3, with D perhaps matching TRBD2 (7 bases). Germline V gene lookup returns CDR1 SGHAT and CDR2 FQNNGV. The CDR3 totals 17 residues. Deletions cut 0 bases from V and 5 bases from J, with 18 bases between. CDR3 sequence reads: CASSLDPGGPLEDTQYF. The CDR3 region has the DNA TGTGCCAGCAGCTTAGATCCGGGGGGCCCCCTAGAAGATACGCAGTATTTT.

The chain employs TRBV12-5 and TRBJ2-7; 8 bases map to TRBD2. The length of the CDR3 is 14 residues. Trimming cost V 5 bases and J 6 bases; bases outside gene matches: 9. Germline loops: CDR1 LGHNT, CDR2 FRNRAP. CDR3 sequence: CASGPRTSSGEQYF. CDR3 in DNA: TGTGCTAGTGGTCCCCGGACTAGCTCTGGCGAGCAGTACTTC.

The rearrangement uses TRBV28 and TRBJ2-1, with D maybe TRBD2 (5 bases). Between the trimmed V and J ends, which lost 3 bases and 2 bases, there was a span of 11 bases. The CDR3 covers 15 residues. Germline CDR1 reads MDHEN; CDR2 reads SYDVKM. The CDR3 spells CASSFRGGTYNEQFF. The CDR3 bases are TGTGCCAGCAGTTTCCGGGGTGGGACCTACAATGAGCAGTTCTTC.

J is TRBJ2-1 and V is TRBV5-4; 12 positions match TRBD2. The CDR3 consists of 17 residues. CDR1 is SGHNT, CDR2 YYREEE, per germline (reference sequence). The V and J ends lost 0 bases and 9 bases, in that order; junction bases with no gene match: 10. The CDR3 is CASSLGLAGAPLGEQFF. CDR3 sequence (DNA): TGTGCCAGCAGCTTGGGACTAGCGGGGGCCCCTCTAGGTGAGCAGTTCTTC.

The chain recombines TRBV30 with TRBJ2-5, with 8 bases aligning to TRBD1. V gave up 5 bases and J gave up 2 bases; unmatched junction bases: 4. The CDR3 loop spans 13 amino acids. The V gene's germline CDR1 is GTSNPN and CDR2 SVGIG (reference sequence). CDR3 in DNA: TGTGCCTGGGTAGGACAGGGACAAGAGACCCAGTACTTC. Translating gives CAWVGQGQETQYF.

The chain has TRBV30 and TRBJ2-1, with 9 positions matching TRBD2. CDR3 length: 19 amino acids. CDR1 is GTSNPN, CDR2 SVGIG, per germline (reference sequence). Germline trimming cut 8 bases from V and 0 bases from J; bases unmatched to any gene: 20. The DNA of the CDR3 is TGTGCCGGGAATATAGGTAGCGGGAGCGATCGTAGCTCCTACAATGAGCAGTTCTTC. Translating gives CAGNIGSGSDRSSYNEQFF.

The chain carries TRBV5-1 and TRBJ2-3, with 7 bases aligning to TRBD1. Germline V gene sequence: CDR1 SGHRS, CDR2 YFSETQ. The CDR3 covers 16 residues. The trim removed 3 bases at V and 1 base at J, leaving 8 bases unmatched. CDR3 nucleotides: TGCGCCAGCAGCTGGACGGGACAGAGTCGCACAGATACGCAGTATTTT. As protein: CASSWTGQSRTDTQYF.

The V and J genes are TRBV7-9 and TRBJ2-2; 9 bases are a match to TRBD2. This CDR3 region has 16 residues. Germline V gene sequence: CDR1 SEHNR, CDR2 FQNEAQ (reference sequence). J was trimmed by 6 bases and V by 5 bases; bases with no gene match: 10. The CDR3 here is CASSPPLAGTAGELFF. The DNA for the CDR3 is TGTGCCAGCAGCCCCCCCCTAGCGGGGACCGCCGGGGAGCTGTTTTTT. Together with reference TRBV7-9 and TRBJ2-2, the CDR3 gives the full variable domain: DTGVSQNPRHKITKRGQNVTFRCDPISEHNRLYWYRQTLGQGPEFLTYFQNEAQLEKSRLLSDRFSAERPKGSFSTLEIQRTEQGDSAMYLCASSPPLAGTAGELFFGEGSRLTVL.

This clone was detected only a few times. The chain couples TRBV5-6 to TRBJ1-4; TRBD1 matches at 9 bases. After removal of 4 bases from V and 7 bases from J, the junction contained 8 bases not matched to a gene. CDR1 and CDR2 from the germline V gene are SGHDT and YYEEEE. CDR3 length equals 15 residues. The DNA of the CDR3 is TGTGCCAGCAGCCAGACCGGGACAGGGACTGAAAAACTGTTTTTT. It codes for CASSQTGTGTEKLFF.

J is TRBJ2-5 and V is TRBV6-1, with 13 bases identical to TRBD2. The trim removed 0 bases at V and 3 bases at J, leaving 4 bases unmatched. CDR3 length: 17 residues. Looked up from germline, CDR1 is MNHNS and CDR2 is SASEGT. CDR3 in DNA: TGTGCCAGCAGTGAAGCAGGGACTAGCGGGACCAAAGAGACCCAGTACTTC. Amino acids: CASSEAGTSGTKETQYF.

The chain combines TRBV7-9 with TRBJ2-7; D is perhaps TRBD1 (6 bases). Trimming cost V 5 bases and J 1 base, with 18 bases left between them. The CDR3 spans 16 residues. Germline CDR1 is SEHNR and CDR2 is FQNEAQ (reference sequence). The CDR3, as DNA: TGTGCCAGCAGCCTTGATTTGCAGGGGCCTTCCTACGAGCAGTACTTC. Protein: CASSLDLQGPSYEQYF.

The chain employs TRBV5-1 and TRBJ2-3; 11 bases are shared with TRBD2. With 1 base clipped from V and 1 base from J, the junction kept 2 bases outside the gene matches. The CDR3 loop spans 16 amino acids. Germline V gene sequence: CDR1 SGHRS, CDR2 YFSETQ. The CDR3 here is CASSLQGLAGTDTQYF. In nucleotides, the CDR3 is TGCGCCAGCAGCTTGCAGGGACTAGCGGGCACAGATACGCAGTATTTT.

The chain recombines TRBV7-2 with TRBJ2-7; D perhaps matches TRBD1 (7 bases). Germline CDR1 is SGHTA and CDR2 is FQGNSA. This CDR3 has 15 amino acids. V was cut by 2 bases and J by 3 bases, with 14 bases left in between. CDR3 in amino acids: CASSLRAGGYYEQYF. The CDR3 region has the DNA TGTGCCAGCAGCTTAAGGGCAGGGGGGTACTACGAGCAGTACTTC.